Sequencing of this T cell receptor beta chain was carried out in a study of blood T cells in healthy people across ages. The donors, aged about 6 to 95, were healthy Caucasians from Russia. Every sample yielded at least 6.5 million isolated PBMCs. General observations from the study: Naive CD4+ cells and diversity were both higher in long-lived donors than in aged donors.

The use of a sample-barcoded 5' primer and a J-beta primer mix characterized a second PCR of about 6 to 11 cycles. Each CDR3 protein gets one entry after TCRdb re-called the 5' RACE reads with MiXCR. The sample holds 710,000 or so distinct CDR3 sequences, about 30% seen once. As concerns this clonotype: Its antigen remains unknown.

The V end lost 11 bases, the J end lost 0 bases, and 9 bases lay between the germline ends. Germline V gene lookup returns CDR1 ENHRY and CDR2 SYGVKD. CDR3 length: 12 amino acids. J is TRBJ2-3 and V is TRBV10-3, with D uncertain. The sample taken for sequencing was blood. This sequence originates from a woman aged 80 or over in good health. DNA of the CDR3: TGTGCCGTCGGACCCAGCACAGATACGCAGTATTTT. This codes for CAVGPSTDTQYF.